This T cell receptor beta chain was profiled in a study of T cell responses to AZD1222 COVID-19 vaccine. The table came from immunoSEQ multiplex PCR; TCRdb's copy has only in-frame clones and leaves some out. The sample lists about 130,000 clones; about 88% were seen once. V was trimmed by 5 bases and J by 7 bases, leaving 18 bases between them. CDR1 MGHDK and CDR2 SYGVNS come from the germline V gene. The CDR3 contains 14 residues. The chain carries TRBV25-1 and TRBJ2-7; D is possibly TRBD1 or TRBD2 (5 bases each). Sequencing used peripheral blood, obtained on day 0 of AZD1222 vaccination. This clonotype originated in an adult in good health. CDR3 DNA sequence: TGTGCCAGCAGTCCGGGACCGCAGCTTACGGAGCAGTACTTC. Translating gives CASSPGPQLTEQYF.